Each of the 6 T cell receptor beta chains below was sequenced from the same sample in a study of beta chain features in type 1 diabetes. What was sequenced were expressed TCRB transcripts, since all of the isolated RNA had been reverse transcribed. Sequencing was performed with immunoSEQ multiplex PCR; in TCRdb, only in-frame clones are kept and a portion is missing. This repertoire shows about 410,000 clones, approximately 15% found once; its top ten account for 0.035% to 0.045%. Source material: naive CD4+ T cells from blood. The receptors were gathered from a man aged 25 to 40 in good health.

This clone was seen a handful of times. The V call is TRBV7-3, the J call TRBJ2-1; 12 bases are a match to TRBD2. Per the germline V gene, CDR1 is SGHTA and CDR2 is FQGTGA. This CDR3 region has 17 residues. V lost 5 bases to trimming and J lost 5 bases; unmatched junction nucleotides: 10. Here the CDR3 reads CASSEGLLAGGDNEQFF. The CDR3 nucleotides are TGTGCCAGCAGCGAAGGCCTCCTAGCGGGAGGGGACAATGAGCAGTTCTTC.

This clone was seen only a few times. The chain joins TRBV5-8 to TRBJ2-2; D is unresolved. The CDR3 is 14 residues long. Germline V gives CDR1 SGHTS, CDR2 YDEGEE. V lost 2 bases to trimming and J lost 7 bases, with 12 bases between them. CDR3 sequence reads: CASSFSVRVGELFF. In DNA, the CDR3 is TGTGCCAGCAGCTTTTCGGTCCGGGTCGGGGAGCTGTTTTTT.

V and J are TRBV29-1 and TRBJ2-1; 8 bases map to TRBD1. Losses at the gene ends were 3 bases for V and 7 bases for J; bases not matched to a gene: 11. The CDR3 runs to 15 residues. Germline lookup yields CDR1 SQVTM and CDR2 ANQGSEA. CDR3 in DNA: TGCAGCGTTGACAGGACAGGGATGAAAAGAAATGAGCAGTTCTTC. Amino acids: CSVDRTGMKRNEQFF.

This chain links TRBV7-9 with TRBJ1-6; TRBD1 is a possible D gene (5 bases). CDR3 length: 15 residues. Germline CDR1 is SEHNR and CDR2 is FQNEAQ (reference sequence). Trimming removed 1 base at V and 9 bases at J, with 13 bases between. As DNA, the CDR3 is TGTGCCAGCAGCTTAGATCAGGGTGGGAGTTCACCCCTCCACTTT. Encoded protein: CASSLDQGGSSPLHF.

This clone was seen only a few times. V usage is TRBV19 and J usage is TRBJ2-3; D not resolved. Germline V gives CDR1 LNHDA, CDR2 SQIVND (reference sequence). The ends were cut back, 8 bases at V and 0 bases at J, with 9 bases in the middle. The CDR3 covers 13 residues. The CDR3 nucleotides read TGTGCCAGTCGGCGGTCTAGCACAGATACGCAGTATTTT. Translation gives CASRRSSTDTQYF.

This sequence joins TRBV29-1 and TRBJ2-2; D remains unclear. Germline V gene lookup returns CDR1 SQVTM and CDR2 ANQGSEA. The CDR3 length is 12 residues. V lost 7 bases to trimming and J lost 3 bases, with 9 bases between them. The CDR3 spells CSGNSYTGELFF. Written as DNA, the CDR3 is TGCAGCGGGAACAGTTACACCGGGGAGCTGTTTTTT.